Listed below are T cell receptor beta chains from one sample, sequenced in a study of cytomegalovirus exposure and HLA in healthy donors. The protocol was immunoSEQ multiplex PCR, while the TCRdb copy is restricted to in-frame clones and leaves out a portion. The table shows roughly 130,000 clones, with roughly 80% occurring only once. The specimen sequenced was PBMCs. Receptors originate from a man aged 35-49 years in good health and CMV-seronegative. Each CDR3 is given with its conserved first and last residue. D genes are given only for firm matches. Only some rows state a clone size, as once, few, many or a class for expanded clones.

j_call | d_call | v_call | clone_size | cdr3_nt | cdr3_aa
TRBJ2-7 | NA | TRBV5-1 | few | TGCGCCAGCAGCCCAGGGGACACCTACGAGCAGTACTTC | CASSPGDTYEQYF
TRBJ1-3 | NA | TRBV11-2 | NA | TGTGCCAGCAGCCGGTCCCGATCGGGAAACACCATATATTTT | CASSRSRSGNTIYF
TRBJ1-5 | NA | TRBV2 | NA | TGTGCCAGCAGTGAAGAAGGGGGAAGCAATCAGCCCCAGCATTTT | CASSEEGGSNQPQHF
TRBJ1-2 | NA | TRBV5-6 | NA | TGTGCCAGCAGCTTGGGGGTTGGGCGCTATGGCTACACCTTC | CASSLGVGRYGYTF
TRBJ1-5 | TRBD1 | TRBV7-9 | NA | TGTGCCAGCAGCTCCGAGGACAGGACTAATCAGCCCCAGCATTTT | CASSSEDRTNQPQHF
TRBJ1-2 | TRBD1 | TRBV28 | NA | TGTGCCAGCAGTCCACAGGGGATCTATGGCTACACCTTC | CASSPQGIYGYTF
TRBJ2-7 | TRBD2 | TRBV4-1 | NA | TGCGCCAGCAGCCAAGCCCCCCTTTCAGTTAGCGGGAGGTACGAGCAGTACTTC | CASSQAPLSVSGRYEQYF
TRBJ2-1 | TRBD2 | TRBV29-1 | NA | TGCAGCACCCGGGAGGGTTCCTACAATGAGCAGTTCTTC | CSTREGSYNEQFF
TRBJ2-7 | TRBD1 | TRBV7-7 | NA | TGTGCCAGCAGCTCCCACACAGGGGGGTCCTACGAGCAGTACTTC | CASSSHTGGSYEQYF
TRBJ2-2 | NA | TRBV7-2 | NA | TGTGCCAGCAGCTCCTTTATGGGAGGCGGCACCGGGGAGCTGTTTTTT | CASSSFMGGGTGELFF
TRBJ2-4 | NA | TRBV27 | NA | TGTGCCAGCAGTTTCGCGGTCAGAACCAAAAACATTCAGTACTTC | CASSFAVRTKNIQYF
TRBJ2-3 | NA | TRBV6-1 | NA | TGTGCCAGCAGTGAATTTCTTGCGGATACGCAGTATTTT | CASSEFLADTQYF
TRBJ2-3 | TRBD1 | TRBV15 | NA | TGTGCCATCCGACAGGGCTGGGGCACAGATACGCAGTATTTT | CAIRQGWGTDTQYF
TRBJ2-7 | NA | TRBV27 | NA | TGTGCCAGCAGTACCCAAAGCGAGTACGAGCAGTACTTC | CASSTQSEYEQYF
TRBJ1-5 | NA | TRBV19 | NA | TGTGCCAGTAGTATAACAACAGGTAATCAGCCCCAGCATTTT | CASSITTGNQPQHF
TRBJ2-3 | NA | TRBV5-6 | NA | TGTGCCAGCAGCTTGGCTATTAGTTTGGGCACAGATACGCAGTATTTT | CASSLAISLGTDTQYF
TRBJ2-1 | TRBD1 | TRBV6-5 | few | TGTGCCAGCTCCGGGACAGCCTACAATGAGCAGTTCTTC | CASSGTAYNEQFF
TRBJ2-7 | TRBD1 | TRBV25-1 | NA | TGTGCCAGCAGTGCGACAGGGGGCTCCTACGAGCAGTACTTC | CASSATGGSYEQYF
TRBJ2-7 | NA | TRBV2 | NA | TGTGCCAGCAATCGAGGGCCCAGCTCCTACGAGCAGTACTTC | CASNRGPSSYEQYF
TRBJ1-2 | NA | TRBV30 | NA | TGTGCCTGGAGTCCCCACAGGGATCAAGGCTACACCTTC | CAWSPHRDQGYTF
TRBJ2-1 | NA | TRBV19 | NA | TGTGCCACCGGAGTCTACAATGAGCAGTTCTTC | CATGVYNEQFF
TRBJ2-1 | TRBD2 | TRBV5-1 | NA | TGCGCCAGCAGTTACCTAGCGGGCAGTGGGAATGAGCAGTTCTTC | CASSYLAGSGNEQFF
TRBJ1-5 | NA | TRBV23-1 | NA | TGCGCCAGCAGTCACCCGGGACAAAGAGACAATCAGCCCCAGCATTTT | CASSHPGQRDNQPQHF
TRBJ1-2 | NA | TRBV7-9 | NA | TGTGCCAGCAGCTTAGACCCCACCGGGGGGACTGGCTACACCTTC | CASSLDPTGGTGYTF
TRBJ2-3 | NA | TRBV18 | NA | TGTGCCAGCTCACCCTCTAGCGAAACAGATACGCAGTATTTT | CASSPSSETDTQYF
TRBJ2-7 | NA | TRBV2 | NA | TGTGCCAGCAGTGAAGGGCCAGTAAGAACCTACGAGCAGTACTTC | CASSEGPVRTYEQYF
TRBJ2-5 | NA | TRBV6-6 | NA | TGTGCCGGAGACTTAAGGGAGACCCAGTACTTC | CAGDLRETQYF
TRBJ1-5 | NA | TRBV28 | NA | TGTGCCAGCAGTCTGGGGGGTGGGTATCAGCCCCAGCATTTT | CASSLGGGYQPQHF
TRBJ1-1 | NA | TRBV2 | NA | TGTGCCAGCGGGGGGGACACTGAAGCTTTCTTT | CASGGDTEAFF
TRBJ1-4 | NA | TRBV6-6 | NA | TGTGCCAGCAATGGCGGGGGGGCCGGCACTAATGAAAAACTGTTTTTT | CASNGGGAGTNEKLFF
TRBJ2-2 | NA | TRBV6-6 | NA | TGTGCCAGCAGTTACTCGACAGTCAGGGGACCCGGGGAGCTGTTTTTT | CASSYSTVRGPGELFF
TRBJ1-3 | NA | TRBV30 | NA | TGTGCCTGGAGTGTCGACTTGACTGGAAACACCATATATTTT | CAWSVDLTGNTIYF
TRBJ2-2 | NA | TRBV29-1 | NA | TGCAGCGGGTACTCCAGCGCCACCGGGGAGCTGTTTTTT | CSGYSSATGELFF
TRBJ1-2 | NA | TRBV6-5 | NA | TGTGCCAGCAGTTACGACACCAACTATGGCTACACCTTC | CASSYDTNYGYTF
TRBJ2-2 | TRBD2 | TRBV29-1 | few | TGCAGCGCCCAACCCGGCCTAGCGGGCACCGGGGAGCTGTTTTTT | CSAQPGLAGTGELFF
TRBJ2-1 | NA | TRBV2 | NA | TGTGCCAGCAGTGCACTCGTAACTTACAATGAGCAGTTCTTC | CASSALVTYNEQFF
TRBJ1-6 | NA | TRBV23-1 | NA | TGCGCCAGCAGATGGGCGACCTATAATTCACCCCTCCACTTT | CASRWATYNSPLHF
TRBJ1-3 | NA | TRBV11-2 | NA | TGTGCCAGCAGCTTAGTGCTTGAGAGCTCTGGAAACACCATATATTTT | CASSLVLESSGNTIYF
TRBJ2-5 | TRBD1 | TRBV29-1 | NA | TGCAGCGTTTCCGCCGGGACAGGGGGAGAGACCCAGTACTTC | CSVSAGTGGETQYF
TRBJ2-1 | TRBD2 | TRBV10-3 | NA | TGTGCCATCAGGGTAAGCGGGGGGAGCTCCTACAATGAGCAGTTCTTC | CAIRVSGGSSYNEQFF
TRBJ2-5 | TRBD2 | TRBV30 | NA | TGTGCCTGGAGTGTACTAACTAGCGCGGAGACCCAGTACTTC | CAWSVLTSAETQYF
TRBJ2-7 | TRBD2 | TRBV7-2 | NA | TGTGCCAGCAGCTTAGCGACTAGCGTCACCTACGAGCAGTACTTC | CASSLATSVTYEQYF
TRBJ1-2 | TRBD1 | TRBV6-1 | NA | TGTGCCAGCAGTGACCTTCGACAGGGACGTGGCTACACCTTC | CASSDLRQGRGYTF
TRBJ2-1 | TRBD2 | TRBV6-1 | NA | TGTGCCAGCAGTGTATCGGGACTAGGTGAGCAGTTCTTC | CASSVSGLGEQFF
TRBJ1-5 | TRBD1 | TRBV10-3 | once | TGTGCCATCAGTCCTGCCCCGGGACAGGGGCGCCCCCAGCATTTT | CAISPAPGQGRPQHF
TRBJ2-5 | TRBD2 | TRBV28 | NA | TGTGCCAGCAGCCCGGGGACTAGCGGGAGGTTGATTAGGGAGACCCAGTACTTC | CASSPGTSGRLIRETQYF
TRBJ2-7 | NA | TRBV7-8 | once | TGTGCCAGCAGCTTCCCAGGGGGGGAGCAGTACTTC | CASSFPGGEQYF
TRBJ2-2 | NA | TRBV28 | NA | TGTGCCAGCAGTACTACGCCGTTCGGCGGGGAGCTGTTTTTT | CASSTTPFGGELFF
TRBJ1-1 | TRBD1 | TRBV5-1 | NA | TGCGCCAGCAGCTCCAGACAGGGCGAGGAGGCTGAAGCTTTCTTT | CASSSRQGEEAEAFF
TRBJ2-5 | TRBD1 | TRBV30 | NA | TGTGCCTGGAGTGGGGTGACAGGGGTCGGGGAGACCCAGTACTTC | CAWSGVTGVGETQYF
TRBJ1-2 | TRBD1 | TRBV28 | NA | TGTGCCAGCAGACCCACAGGGGTCTATGGCTACACCTTC | CASRPTGVYGYTF
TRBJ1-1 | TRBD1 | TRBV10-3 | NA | TGTGCCATCAGCCCGACAGGGAACATGAACACTGAAGCTTTCTTT | CAISPTGNMNTEAFF